Below are 5 T cell receptor beta chains sequenced from a single sample in a study of identical twins. TCRdb analysed the 5' RACE reads with MiXCR anew, one entry per CDR3 protein. The profile shows approximately 230,000 distinct CDR3 sequences, 5.5% to 7.5% of them singletons. The sample was also linked to a second study, of T cells expressing NK-cell markers.

The sequenced sample consisted of CD8+ T cells sorted from blood. The receptors were gathered from a young woman in good health.

This clonotype was seen more than once but under ten times. V and J are TRBV6-5 and TRBJ1-2, with 8 bases matching TRBD1. CDR3 length equals 16 residues. V dropped 3 bases and J dropped 8; count of bases not matched to a gene: 14. Germline assignment: CDR1 MNHEY and CDR2 SVGAGI. CDR3 sequence reads: CASSYLFRTGSPGYTF. In DNA, the CDR3 is TGTGCCAGCAGTTATTTGTTCCGGACAGGGTCCCCAGGCTACACCTTC.

The rearrangement links TRBV7-2 to TRBJ2-3, with 8 bases lining up with TRBD2. The V gene's germline CDR1 is SGHTA and CDR2 FQGNSA. Trimming cost V 2 bases and J 5 bases; bases outside gene matches: 0. The CDR3 loop spans 13 amino acids. The CDR3 DNA reads as TGTGCCAGCAGCTTAACTAGCGGAGATACGCAGTATTTT. Amino acids: CASSLTSGDTQYF.

The V and J genes are TRBV7-9 and TRBJ2-5; TRBD2 agrees at 8 bases. V shed 8 bases, J shed 1 base, and the junction held 9 bases outside the gene matches. The germline V gene encodes CDR1 SEHNR and CDR2 FQNEAQ (reference sequence). The CDR3 extends over 15 amino acids. The CDR3 DNA is TGTGCCAGCCGGGGAGCCGGGAGGGTCCAAGAGACCCAGTACTTC. It codes for CASRGAGRVQETQYF. Together with reference TRBV7-9 and TRBJ2-5, the CDR3 gives the full variable domain: DTGVSQNPRHKITKRGQNVTFRCDPISEHNRLYWYRQTLGQGPEFLTYFQNEAQLEKSRLLSDRFSAERPKGSFSTLEIQRTEQGDSAMYLCASRGAGRVQETQYFGPGTRLLVL.

There are many counts of this clonotype. The chain links TRBV6-5 to TRBJ1-1; a weak D match, TRBD1 (5 bases). Germline CDR1 reads MNHEY; CDR2 reads SVGAGI. V was trimmed by 0 bases and J by 8 bases, leaving 10 bases between them. The CDR3 sequence is 13 residues long. This chain's CDR3 is CASSYSQGSEAFF. The CDR3 DNA reads TGTGCCAGCAGTTACTCGCAGGGCTCGGAAGCTTTCTTT.

The table lists this clonotype with many counts. This rearrangement joins TRBV15 to TRBJ2-1, with D maybe TRBD2 (5 bases). Between the trimmed V and J ends, which lost 7 bases and 4 bases, there was a span of 8 bases. From germline, CDR1 is LNHNV and CDR2 YYDKDF (reference sequence). The CDR3 loop spans 12 amino acids. CDR3 amino acids: CATTSSYNEQFF. The DNA for the CDR3 is TGTGCCACCACTAGCAGTTACAATGAGCAGTTCTTC.